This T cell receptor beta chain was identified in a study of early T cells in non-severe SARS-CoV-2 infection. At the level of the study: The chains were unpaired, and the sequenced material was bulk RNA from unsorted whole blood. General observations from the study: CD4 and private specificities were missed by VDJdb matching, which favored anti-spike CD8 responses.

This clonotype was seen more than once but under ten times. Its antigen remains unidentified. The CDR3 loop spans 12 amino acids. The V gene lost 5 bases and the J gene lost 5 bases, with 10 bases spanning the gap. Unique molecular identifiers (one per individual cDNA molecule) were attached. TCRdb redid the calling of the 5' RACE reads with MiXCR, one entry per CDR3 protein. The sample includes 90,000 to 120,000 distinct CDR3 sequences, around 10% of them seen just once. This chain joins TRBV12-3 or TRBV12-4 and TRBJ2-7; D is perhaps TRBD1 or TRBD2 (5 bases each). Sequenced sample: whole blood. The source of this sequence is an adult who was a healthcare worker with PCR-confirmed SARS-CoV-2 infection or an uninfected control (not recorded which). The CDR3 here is CASSPLGDEQYF. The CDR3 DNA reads TGTGCCAGCAGTCCCCTGGGGGACGAGCAGTACTTC.